This TCR beta chain was found in a study of graft-versus-host responses after intestinal transplantation. Study as a whole: Grafts were multivisceral, liver-intestinal, or isolated intestinal. Study-wide findings and caveats: Researchers found GvH clones in recipient marrow, and some showed up first in ileum or blood. Where graft-donor T cell macrochimerism was present, patients had high graft-versus-host to host-versus-graft clonal ratios in allografts.

The germline gives CDR1 SGHRS, CDR2 YFSETQ. The CDR3 is 14 amino acids. V lost 0 bases to trimming and J lost 6 bases, with 7 bases between them. Profiling relied on immunoSEQ multiplex PCR, and the TCRdb table lists in-frame clones only, not all of them. Of 96,000 or so clones in the sample, more than 85% were seen once. In the case of this clone: Its antigen is undetermined.

The starting material was unstimulated CD4+ T cells sorted from spleen or lymph node cells, obtained before intestinal transplant. This TCR was recovered from a human donor who received an intestinal transplant. The rearrangement joins TRBV5-1 to TRBJ1-6; D gene ambiguous. Written as DNA, the CDR3 is TGCGCCAGCAGCTTGGAGAACAGTAATTCACCCCTCCACTTT. Translating gives CASSLENSNSPLHF.